Listed below are T cell receptor beta chains from one sample, sequenced in a study of radiation and T cells in renal cell carcinoma. Profiled with immunoSEQ multiplex PCR; TCRdb holds only in-frame clones, not every one. Of about 150,000 clones in the sample, over 80% were seen once. The material sequenced was blood, taken from a patient whose treatment included radiotherapy and nephrectomy. The source of these receptors is a woman aged 45 to 65 with renal cell carcinoma. Both conserved end residues are part of each CDR3. D genes are given only for firm matches. For some rows the clone size is stated as once, few or many, or as a class when expanded; others skip it.

V: TRBV9; J: TRBJ2-3; size: .; D: .; DNA: TGTGCCAGCAGCGTAGGTGGTGCCGTCAGCACAGATACGCAGTATTTT; CDR3: CASSVGGAVSTDTQYF
V: TRBV2; J: TRBJ1-3; size: .; D: .; DNA: TGTGCCAGCAGCCCCTGGACTGGAAACACCATATATTTT; CDR3: CASSPWTGNTIYF
V: TRBV15; J: TRBJ2-7; size: once; D: .; DNA: TGTGCCACCAGCAGAGATGTTGTGACCGAGCAGTACTTC; CDR3: CATSRDVVTEQYF
V: TRBV5-4; J: TRBJ2-7; size: .; D: TRBD2; DNA: TGTGCCAGCAGCCCCACGCAGCGGGGGAGCTCCTACGAGCAGTACTTC; CDR3: CASSPTQRGSSYEQYF
V: TRBV4-1; J: TRBJ1-6; size: .; D: .; DNA: TGCGCCAGCAGCCAAGGGGTTGGTTCCCCCCGGGAATCACCCCTCCACTTT; CDR3: CASSQGVGSPRESPLHF
V: TRBV2; J: TRBJ2-5; size: .; D: .; DNA: TGTGCCAGCAGTGTGCGAAGGGCAGAGACCCAGTACTTC; CDR3: CASSVRRAETQYF
V: TRBV5-1; J: TRBJ2-5; size: .; D: TRBD2; DNA: TGCGCCAGCAGCTTGCGGCTAGCGGGGGGGCTGGAGACCCAGTACTTC; CDR3: CASSLRLAGGLETQYF
V: TRBV7-3; J: TRBJ2-3; size: .; D: .; DNA: TGTGCCAGCAGCCGGGGTAGCGGTTACACAGATACGCAGTATTTT; CDR3: CASSRGSGYTDTQYF
V: TRBV30; J: TRBJ2-1; size: once; D: TRBD1; DNA: TGTGCTGGAGACAGGGCCTCATCCCGTCGAGGAGAGCAGTTCTTC; CDR3: CAGDRASSRRGEQFF
V: TRBV11-2; J: TRBJ1-6; size: .; D: .; DNA: TGTGCCAGCAGCTCGGACACATTACCACCCCTCCACTTT; CDR3: CASSSDTLPPLHF
V: TRBV9; J: TRBJ1-5; size: .; D: .; DNA: TGTGCCAGCAGCGTAGGGCCGACGGGCAATCAGCCCCAGCATTTT; CDR3: CASSVGPTGNQPQHF
V: TRBV7-6; J: TRBJ1-1; size: .; D: TRBD1; DNA: TGTGCCAGCAGCAGGGACAGGGGAATTGTGAACACTGAAGCTTTCTTT; CDR3: CASSRDRGIVNTEAFF
V: TRBV10-1; J: TRBJ1-6; size: .; D: .; DNA: TGCGCCAGCTCGAGGGCCAGTGATTCACCCCTCCACTTT; CDR3: CASSRASDSPLHF
V: TRBV5-1; J: TRBJ1-2; size: .; D: .; DNA: TGCGCCAGCAGCTTGGATGAGTGGAGGAGACCCGTGACGGACTATGGCTACACCTTC; CDR3: CASSLDEWRRPVTDYGYTF
V: TRBV12-5; J: TRBJ1-6; size: once; D: TRBD1; DNA: TGTGCTAGTGGATCGGGACAGAATAATTCACCCCTCCACTTT; CDR3: CASGSGQNNSPLHF
V: TRBV7-9; J: TRBJ2-7; size: .; D: .; DNA: TGTGCCAGCAGCTTGGGTCGGGGGGCCTCCTACGAGCAGTACTTC; CDR3: CASSLGRGASYEQYF
V: TRBV7-9; J: TRBJ2-1; size: .; D: .; DNA: TGTGCCAGCAGCTTAAATCCCCTGAATGAGCAGTTCTTC; CDR3: CASSLNPLNEQFF
V: TRBV19; J: TRBJ2-3; size: .; D: TRBD1; DNA: TGTGCCAGTATAGACGCCCGGACAGGGTCAGATACGCAGTATTTT; CDR3: CASIDARTGSDTQYF
V: TRBV11-3; J: TRBJ1-1; size: .; D: .; DNA: TGTGCCAGCAGCTTAGAGGAGAACACTGAAGCTTTCTTT; CDR3: CASSLEENTEAFF
V: TRBV11-2; J: TRBJ2-1; size: .; D: TRBD2; DNA: TGTGCCAGCAGCTTAGAGGCCCTAGCGGGGGTAGGTGAGCAGTTCTTC; CDR3: CASSLEALAGVGEQFF
V: TRBV6-5; J: TRBJ1-2; size: .; D: .; DNA: TGTGCCAGCAGAATGGGACGGAACTATGGCTACACCTTC; CDR3: CASRMGRNYGYTF
V: TRBV9; J: TRBJ2-5; size: .; D: TRBD2; DNA: TGTGCCAGCAGCGTAGCGTCGGCTAGCGGGGGACTTCACCAAGAGACCCAGTACTTC; CDR3: CASSVASASGGLHQETQYF
V: TRBV15; J: TRBJ2-7; size: .; D: .; DNA: TGTGCCACCAGCAGAGAAGGGGAGAAAAGCCCCTACGAGCAGTACTTC; CDR3: CATSREGEKSPYEQYF
V: TRBV9; J: TRBJ1-6; size: .; D: TRBD1; DNA: TGTGCCAGCAGCGTAGCCCCGGGACAGACCTCACCCCTCCACTTT; CDR3: CASSVAPGQTSPLHF
V: TRBV7-3; J: TRBJ2-1; size: .; D: TRBD2; DNA: TGTGCCAGCAGCTTTGACTCGAGCGGGGGACGGGAGCAGTTCTTC; CDR3: CASSFDSSGGREQFF
V: TRBV5-1; J: TRBJ2-1; size: once; D: .; DNA: TGCGCCAGCTTTGTTGGGGGAGGGGACAGCAATGAGCAGTTCTTC; CDR3: CASFVGGGDSNEQFF
V: TRBV5-1; J: TRBJ2-1; size: .; D: .; DNA: TGCGCCAGCAGCCCAGCTGAGGGGCTAGTAAATGAGCAGTTCTTC; CDR3: CASSPAEGLVNEQFF
V: TRBV9; J: TRBJ2-7; size: .; D: .; DNA: TGTGCCAGCAGCGCGGTGGGGGGCGGCGAGCAGTACTTC; CDR3: CASSAVGGGEQYF
V: TRBV4-3; J: TRBJ2-3; size: once; D: .; DNA: TGCGCCAGCAGCCTGGTTCACACAGATACGCAGTATTTT; CDR3: CASSLVHTDTQYF
V: TRBV6-1; J: TRBJ1-1; size: .; D: .; DNA: TGTGCCAGCTCGTCGGGGGAGGGGGGCACTGAAGCTTTCTTT; CDR3: CASSSGEGGTEAFF
V: TRBV10-3; J: TRBJ1-3; size: .; D: .; DNA: TGTGCCATCAGCCAAGGAGGCCGCTCTGGAAACACCATATATTTT; CDR3: CAISQGGRSGNTIYF
V: TRBV5-5; J: TRBJ1-2; size: few; D: .; DNA: TGTGCCAGCAGCTTGGCCCCAGGGAATGGCTACACCTTC; CDR3: CASSLAPGNGYTF
V: TRBV11-2; J: TRBJ2-6; size: .; D: .; DNA: TGTGCCAGCAGCTTTACAGACTCTGGGGCCAACGTCCTGACTTTC; CDR3: CASSFTDSGANVLTF
V: TRBV6-6; J: TRBJ2-1; size: .; D: TRBD2; DNA: TGTGCCAGCAGATGGCAACTAGCGGGGGGGAAGAATGAGCAGTTCTTC; CDR3: CASRWQLAGGKNEQFF
V: TRBV13; J: TRBJ2-5; size: .; D: TRBD2; DNA: TGTGCCAGCAGCCGCTCAATAGCGGGGGGGCAAGAGACCCAGTACTTC; CDR3: CASSRSIAGGQETQYF
V: TRBV12-5; J: TRBJ2-7; size: .; D: .; DNA: TGTGCTAGTGGCCTGGACTTGGGAGGCTACGAGCAGTACTTC; CDR3: CASGLDLGGYEQYF
V: TRBV5-4; J: TRBJ1-2; size: .; D: TRBD1; DNA: TGTGCCAGCAGCTCCTCCGGGACAGTTATATACTATGGCTACACCTTC; CDR3: CASSSSGTVIYYGYTF
V: TRBV11-1; J: TRBJ2-7; size: .; D: .; DNA: TGTGCCAGCAGCTTACCCCCCTTCTACGAGCAGTACTTC; CDR3: CASSLPPFYEQYF
V: TRBV19; J: TRBJ1-5; size: .; D: TRBD1; DNA: TGTGCCAGTAGTATAGAGACAGGGAGCAATCAGCCCCAGCATTTT; CDR3: CASSIETGSNQPQHF
V: TRBV29-1; J: TRBJ2-5; size: .; D: TRBD2; DNA: TGCAGCGTTGAAGATCCAAGAGCGGGGGGGGTTAAGACCCAGTACTTC; CDR3: CSVEDPRAGGVKTQYF
V: TRBV2; J: TRBJ2-7; size: .; D: .; DNA: TGTGCCAGCAACCAGGGCTACGAGCAGTACTTC; CDR3: CASNQGYEQYF
V: TRBV5-4; J: TRBJ2-5; size: .; D: .; DNA: TGTGCCAGCAGTGGGACCCAGGGTAGGACCCAGTACTTC; CDR3: CASSGTQGRTQYF
V: TRBV5-1; J: TRBJ1-1; size: once; D: TRBD1; DNA: TGCGCCAGCAGCCAAAGGACAGGGCCTGAAGCTTTCTTT; CDR3: CASSQRTGPEAFF
V: TRBV5-1; J: TRBJ2-7; size: once; D: .; DNA: TGCGCCAGCAGCAGGGACGGCGTTGACGAGCAGTACTTC; CDR3: CASSRDGVDEQYF
V: TRBV7-8; J: TRBJ1-6; size: .; D: .; DNA: TGTGCCAGCAGCTTGGTGGCCGGCTCCTATAATTCACCCCTCCACTTT; CDR3: CASSLVAGSYNSPLHF
V: TRBV29-1; J: TRBJ1-2; size: few; D: .; DNA: TGCAGCGTCCAGACTACGACGATATGGAGGAAGAATGGCTACACCTTC; CDR3: CSVQTTTIWRKNGYTF
V: TRBV30; J: TRBJ1-5; size: few; D: .; DNA: TGTGCCTGGAGTGGGACAGAGTATCAGCCCCAGCATTTT; CDR3: CAWSGTEYQPQHF
V: TRBV10-3; J: TRBJ1-5; size: .; D: TRBD1; DNA: TGTGCCATCAGTGAGTCCGGGACAGACAATCAGCCCCAGCATTTT; CDR3: CAISESGTDNQPQHF
V: TRBV7-8; J: TRBJ1-1; size: .; D: .; DNA: TGTGCCAGCAAGGGGGTAACTGAAGCTTTCTTT; CDR3: CASKGVTEAFF
V: TRBV6-5; J: TRBJ1-3; size: .; D: .; DNA: TGTGCCAGCAGTTACTCCCGGACCTACTCTGGAAACACCATATATTTT; CDR3: CASSYSRTYSGNTIYF